The clone carrying this T cell receptor beta chain has more than one count but fewer than ten. The data originate from a study of T cells in Graves' hyperthyroidism and ophthalmopathy. The V gene end was trimmed by 0 bases and the J gene end by 3 bases; junction bases not matched to a gene: 15. This CDR3 is built from 18 residues. Germline V CDR1 and CDR2: DFQATT, SNEGSKA (reference sequence). Researchers amplified the TCR beta CDR3 regions from RNA transcripts. With the HTBI primer set, the TCR CDR3 went through a first round of RT-PCR. One entry per CDR3 protein results from TCRdb running MiXCR on the multiplex PCR reads. The sample has hundreds of thousands of distinct CDR3 sequences; around 15% are singletons.

The V call is TRBV20-1, the J call TRBJ2-7; 9 bases line up with TRBD2. Source material: blood. The receptor's source is a woman under 30 with Graves' hyperthyroidism. CDR3 region: CSARDQEREVSRIYEQYF. The CDR3 DNA is TGCAGTGCTAGAGATCAGGAGCGGGAGGTTTCCCGTATCTACGAGCAGTACTTC.